This TCR beta chain was recovered during a study of T-cell reconstitution after alpha-beta-depleted transplantation in children. Broader study findings: Surviving recipient T cells and thymic progenitors produced the high day-60 TCRbeta diversity seen in some patients.

The CDR3 length is 15 residues. Per the germline V gene, CDR1 is GTSNPN and CDR2 is SVGIG (reference sequence). The ends lost 5 bases at V and 2 bases at J; junction bases unmatched: 8. Researchers prepared the TCRbeta library using unique molecular identifiers, the study reports. TCRdb reprocessed the PCR reads via MiXCR and lists one record per CDR3 protein. The sample contains 700,000 to 850,000 distinct CDR3 sequences, 15% to 20% of which appear only once. This clonotype came up a few times. Its antigen is undetermined. Sequences were derived from PBMCs, mostly from graft donor cells, sampled 360 days after TCRalphabeta/CD19-depleted stem cell transplant. The chain links TRBV30 to TRBJ2-7; TRBD2 agrees at 11 bases. The sequence was obtained from a male patient aged 10 to 17 who had a stem cell transplant for acute lymphoblastic leukemia, so the T cells may come from the graft donor. CDR3 nucleotides: TGTGCCTGGGACCCGGGACTAGCGGCTCCCTACGAGCAGTACTTC. It is translated as CAWDPGLAAPYEQYF.